This paragraph covers one T cell receptor (beta chain) sequence. Its antigen remains unknown. This same CDR3 is encoded by further DNA sequences in the sample. Profiling relied on immunoSEQ multiplex PCR, and the TCRdb table lists in-frame clones only, not all of them. The table has over 70,000 clones, around 86% seen once; the top ten hold 2%. These data belong to a study of OX40 agonist ivuxolimab in advanced cancers. As for the study in general: Each dose-escalation patient presented with hepatocellular carcinoma, melanoma, renal cell or head and neck cancer. Overall study results and limits: Among the lowest peripheral clonal expansion occurred in 0.1-3.0 mg/kg partial responders.

Germline loops: CDR1 LNHDA, CDR2 SQIVND (reference sequence). The CDR3 sequence is 15 residues long. V was clipped by 3 bases and J by 2 bases, with 10 bases between them. It was autoimmune disease history or systemic immunosuppression that excluded patients. The chain links TRBV19 to TRBJ2-2; weak D call: TRBD1 (6 bases). The material was CD4+ or CD8+ T cells sorted from blood, obtained in a trial of the OX40 agonist ivuxolimab. This clonotype was obtained from an adult with an advanced solid tumor such as melanoma, head and neck, liver or kidney cancer. DNA of the CDR3: TGTGCCAGTAGTATCAGAGGGGGTAACACCGGGGAGCTGTTTTTT. Its protein is CASSIRGGNTGELFF.